Listed here are 14 T cell receptor beta chains from one sample, sequenced in a study of pediatric ulcerative colitis. Rectal tissue came from one to two pinch biopsies taken at colonoscopy. Libraries were prepared by immunoSEQ multiplex PCR; TCRdb keeps only in-frame clonotypes and omits some of them. The table lists over 15,000 clones, roughly four fifths of them singletons. Sequencing was carried out using gut tissue. The receptors originated from a boy aged 5-17 years with moderate ulcerative colitis.

The table lists this clone with a few counts. This chain uses TRBV6-5 with TRBJ2-2, with TRBD1 matching 7 bases. Germline CDR1 reads MNHEY; CDR2 reads SVGAGI. The V segment lost 6 bases and the J segment 6 bases; nucleotides outside the gene matches: 4. CDR3 length: 13 amino acids. The CDR3 region has the DNA TGTGCCAGCAGCCGTGACAGGGCCGGGGAGCTGTTTTTT. Translating gives CASSRDRAGELFF.

The chain is built from TRBV19 and TRBJ2-2; TRBD2 agrees at 16 bases. Germline lookup yields CDR1 LNHDA and CDR2 SQIVND (reference sequence). The V gene end was trimmed by 7 bases and the J gene end by 0 bases; junction bases not matched to a gene: 2. This CDR3 contains 17 residues. Written as DNA, the CDR3 is TGTGCCAGTACCGGGACTAGCGGGAGGGCGAACACCGGGGAGCTGTTTTTT. This translates into CASTGTSGRANTGELFF.

This clone occurred once. The J gene is TRBJ1-2, the V gene TRBV7-3, with 7 bases that match TRBD1. The CDR3 runs to 13 residues. Germline loops: CDR1 SGHTA, CDR2 FQGTGA. Unmatched junction bases numbered 3, after V lost 5 bases and J lost 3 bases. CDR3 sequence (DNA): TGTGCCAGCAGCCCGGACAGGTACTATGGCTACACCTTC. Translated: CASSPDRYYGYTF.

This chain uses TRBV6-1 with TRBJ1-1, with D unclear. This CDR3 comprises 13 residues. Trimming took off 2 bases at V and 1 base at J, with 5 bases between the two ends. Germline V gene sequence: CDR1 MNHNS, CDR2 SASEGT. DNA for the CDR3: TGTGCCAGCAGTGAACTGCCGAACACTGAAGCTTTCTTT. It codes for CASSELPNTEAFF.

A word on this clone: No conserved phenylalanine or tryptophan ends this CDR3, so it is likely a read error. This chain joins TRBV14 and TRBJ1-6; possibly TRBD1 for D (5 bases). CDR1 and CDR2 (germline): SGHDN, FVKESK. This CDR3 region has 15 residues. V lost 0 bases and J lost 7, with 10 bases in between. CDR3 sequence reads: CASSQDWTPNSPLHL. As DNA, the CDR3 is TGTGCCAGCAGCCAAGATTGGACACCCAATTCACCCCTCCACCTT.

CDR3 amino acids: CASSLAGQGASYTF. The CDR3 DNA reads TGTGCCAGCAGCTTAGCGGGACAGGGGGCTAGCTACACCTTC. The chain recombines TRBV7-9 with TRBJ1-2; 12 nucleotides match TRBD1. Germline lookup yields CDR1 SEHNR and CDR2 FQNEAQ (reference sequence). There are 14 residues in the CDR3. The trim removed 0 bases at V and 9 bases at J, leaving 2 bases unmatched. Full variable domain (outside the CDR3, taken from reference TRBV7-9 and TRBJ1-2): DTGVSQNPRHKITKRGQNVTFRCDPISEHNRLYWYRQTLGQGPEFLTYFQNEAQLEKSRLLSDRFSAERPKGSFSTLEIQRTEQGDSAMYLCASSLAGQGASYTFGSGTRLTVV.

This clone was recorded a few times. CDR3 sequence: CSVDGPQGPYGYTF. DNA for the CDR3: TGCAGCGTTGACGGCCCACAGGGGCCCTATGGCTACACCTTC. This chain joins TRBV29-1 and TRBJ1-2, with TRBD1 matching over 7 bases. This CDR3 has 14 residues. Trimming at V came to 3 bases and at J to 4 bases, leaving 8 bases not matched to a gene. CDR1 and CDR2 (germline): SQVTM, ANQGSEA.

This clone was detected a few times. The chain joins TRBV4-1 to TRBJ2-7; D not resolved. V was cut by 1 base and J by 6 bases, with 7 bases left in between. Germline lookup yields CDR1 MGHRA and CDR2 YSYEKL. The CDR3 is 12 residues long. CDR3 amino acids: CASSQGGGEQYF. Written as DNA, the CDR3 is TGCGCCAGCAGCCAAGGGGGTGGCGAGCAGTACTTC.

The chain has TRBV9 and TRBJ1-4; 8 positions agree with TRBD1. The CDR3 is 15 residues long. Per germline, CDR1 SGDLS and CDR2 YYNGEE. The J segment lost 3 bases and the V segment lost 4 bases, leaving 5 bases of the junction unmatched. The DNA for the CDR3 is TGTGCCAGCAGCCCCCCACAGGGGGCTAATGAAAAACTGTTTTTT. It yields the protein CASSPPQGANEKLFF.

This chain links TRBV28 with TRBJ1-1; D is possibly TRBD1 (5 bases). Germline CDR1 is MDHEN and CDR2 is SYDVKM. The CDR3 spans 12 residues. V lost 3 bases, J lost 7 bases, and 9 bases lay in between. The DNA of the CDR3 is TGTGCCAGCAGTTTCACCGGGGGTGAAGCTTTCTTT. It codes for CASSFTGGEAFF.

J is TRBJ1-3 and V is TRBV28, with 7 bases identical to TRBD1. V gave up 3 bases and J gave up 0 bases; unmatched junction bases: 2. This CDR3 contains 15 residues. The germline gives CDR1 MDHEN, CDR2 SYDVKM. CDR3 region: CASSLAGGSGNTIYF. The CDR3 nucleotides read TGTGCCAGCAGTTTGGCAGGGGGCTCTGGAAACACCATATATTTT.

This sequence joins TRBV6-1 and TRBJ1-5, with a possible D match to TRBD1 (5 bases). This CDR3 spans 15 amino acids. Trimming took 1 base from V and 0 from J, leaving 7 bases between them. CDR1 and CDR2 (germline): MNHNS, SASEGT. CDR3 region: CASSEVRVSNQPQHF. The CDR3 DNA follows: TGTGCCAGCAGTGAAGTCAGGGTTAGCAATCAGCCCCAGCATTTT.

The chain joins TRBV11-2 to TRBJ2-3; 12 bases fit TRBD2. V shed 5 bases, J shed 3 bases, and the junction held 9 bases outside the gene matches. Germline loops: CDR1 SGHAT, CDR2 FQNNGV. The CDR3 consists of 17 residues. The chain's CDR3 is CASSRRVTSGGTDTQYF. DNA for the CDR3: TGTGCCAGCAGCCGCCGAGTGACTAGCGGGGGAACAGATACGCAGTATTTT.

With respect to this clone: The junction shows a germline mismatch at one end, possibly a read error. J is TRBJ1-1 and V is TRBV6-1; TRBD1 is a possible D gene (5 bases). There are 13 residues in the CDR3. Germline V gene sequence: CDR1 MNHNS, CDR2 SASEGT. Written as DNA, the CDR3 is TGTGCCAGCAGGGAAGGGTCAGGGACTGAAGCTTTCTTT. It encodes CASREGSGTEAFF.